The 25 T cell receptor beta chains reported below all come from one sample, sequenced in a study of blood T cells in healthy people across ages (dated by TCRdb to between 2014 and 2016). Library preparation employed 5' RACE. A second PCR of about 6 to 12 cycles was run with a J-beta primer mix and a sample-barcoded 5' primer. TCRdb itself trimmed the public reads at Q25 with fastp, ran MiXCR and retained productive beta chains. Each entry is one CDR3 protein sequence, shown with its most common DNA and genes. The sample table holds 1,800,000 or so distinct CDR3 sequences, of which 39% were seen once. The top ten clones comprise 23% of the sample. Material for sequencing was blood. Source of these receptors: a human donor in good health.

The gene calls are TRBV15 and TRBJ2-7; the match to TRBD2 covers 9 bases. Losses at the gene ends were 1 base for V and 3 bases for J; bases not matched to a gene: 13. In germline, CDR1 is LNHNV, CDR2 YYDKDF (reference sequence). There are 18 residues in the CDR3. The CDR3 nucleotides read TGTGCCACCAGCAGAGTGGGGGCTAGCGGGGCCGGGATCTACGAGCAGTACTTC. This gives the protein CATSRVGASGAGIYEQYF.

This clonotype came up a few times. The genes are TRBV4-2 and TRBJ2-1, with 12 bases identical to TRBD2. The ends lost 1 base at V and 7 bases at J; junction bases unmatched: 2. There are 15 residues in the CDR3. Germline loops: CDR1 LGHNA, CDR2 YNFKEQ. CDR3 sequence reads: CASSQGTSGVNEQFF. The CDR3 DNA reads as TGTGCCAGCAGCCAAGGGACTAGCGGGGTAAATGAGCAGTTCTTC.

This rearrangement joins TRBV7-6 to TRBJ2-7; 7 nucleotides line up with TRBD1. The CDR3 runs 13 residues. V shed 5 bases and J 6 bases; nucleotides not matched to a gene: 7. Germline assignment: CDR1 SGHVS and CDR2 FNYEAQ. Here the CDR3 reads CASSEFDRVEQYF. CDR3 in DNA: TGTGCCAGCAGCGAGTTCGACAGGGTCGAGCAGTACTTC.

This clonotype was observed a handful of times. The chain carries TRBV6-1 and TRBJ2-1; no reliable D call. V was pared by 0 bases and J by 6 bases, with 12 bases between. This CDR3 spans 15 amino acids. CDR1 MNHNS and CDR2 SASEGT come from the germline V gene. CDR3 in DNA: TGTGCCAGCAGTGAAGCTGTAAGGCTAGTCAATGAGCAGTTCTTC. Its translation: CASSEAVRLVNEQFF.

This clonotype has more than one count but fewer than ten. The genes are TRBV20-1 and TRBJ2-7; weak D call: TRBD1 (6 bases). The V and J ends lost 5 bases and 0 bases respectively, with 11 bases between them. The germline gives CDR1 DFQATT, CDR2 SNEGSKA (reference sequence). This CDR3 has 13 amino acids. CDR3 region: CSAQKDSSYEQYF. The DNA of the CDR3 is TGCAGTGCTCAGAAGGACAGCTCCTACGAGCAGTACTTC.

CDR3 loop: CASRGQRNTGELFF. The CDR3 bases are TGTGCCAGCAGGGGACAGCGGAACACCGGGGAGCTGTTTTTT. J is TRBJ2-2 and V is TRBV28, with TRBD1 identical over 7 bases. Germline CDR1 MDHEN, CDR2 SYDVKM. Trimming removed 6 bases from V and 1 base from J; junction bases left unmatched: 2. CDR3 size: 14 residues. The variable domain in full, completed from reference TRBV28 and TRBJ2-2, reads DVKVTQSSRYLVKRTGEKVFLECVQDMDHENMFWYRQDPGLGLRLIYFSYDVKMKEKGDIPEGYSVSREKKERFSLILESASTNQTSMYLCASRGQRNTGELFFGEGSRLTVL.

The chain recombines TRBV2 with TRBJ1-5, with 7 bases that match TRBD1. The CDR3 runs 14 residues. The germline V gene has CDR1 SNHLY and CDR2 FYNNEI. The junction had 8 bases not matched to a gene; V was cut back by 4 bases and J by 8 bases. The CDR3 DNA reads TGTGCCAGCAGTGGGGAGGGGGCGAGAAAGCCCCAGCATTTT. Its translation: CASSGEGARKPQHF. Combining the CDR3 with reference TRBV2 and TRBJ1-5 gives the whole variable domain EPEVTQTPSHQVTQMGQEVILRCVPISNHLYFYWYRQILGQKVEFLVSFYNNEISEKSEIFDDQFSVERPDGSNFTLKIRSTKLEDSAMYFCASSGEGARKPQHFGDGTRLSIL.

The chain employs TRBV7-3 and TRBJ2-1, with a tentative D call TRBD1 (6 bases). Looked up from germline, CDR1 is SGHTA and CDR2 is FQGTGA. Trimming pared 5 bases from V and 4 bases from J, leaving 15 bases between. The CDR3 length is 15 residues. The CDR3 spells CASSVDQDRYNEQFF. As DNA, the CDR3 is TGTGCCAGCAGCGTTGACCAGGACAGATACAATGAGCAGTTCTTC.

The chain couples TRBV2 to TRBJ2-1; 8 bases fit TRBD1. The trim removed 8 bases at V and 8 bases at J, leaving 11 bases unmatched. The CDR3 runs 14 residues. CDR1 is SNHLY, CDR2 FYNNEI, per germline. The CDR3, as DNA: TGTGCCAGCTCCCTCCGGACAGGGAATGATGAGCAGTTCTTC. Encoded protein: CASSLRTGNDEQFF.

This clonotype was picked up one time. V usage is TRBV20-1 and J usage is TRBJ1-4; D call uncertain. Germline V gives CDR1 DFQATT, CDR2 SNEGSKA (reference sequence). V dropped 0 bases and J dropped 6 bases, with 11 bases sitting between them. This CDR3 has 14 residues. The CDR3 coding sequence is TGCAGTGCTAGAGATTCGAGTGACTATGAAAAACTGTTTTTT. Translated, it gives CSARDSSDYEKLFF.

Details on this clonotype: The germline gene is not matched at one end of the junction; a read error may be the cause. DNA of the CDR3: TGTGCCAGCAGCTTTTCCACGTCAACGCCGACACTTAGCTCTGGGGCCAGCGTCCTGACTTTC. Its protein is CASSFSTSTPTLSSGASVLTF. The chain links TRBV11-1 to TRBJ2-6; D is perhaps TRBD1 (5 bases). Germline CDR1 SGHAT, CDR2 FQDESV (reference sequence). This CDR3 comprises 21 residues. The full variable domain, with the rest looked up from reference TRBV11-1 and TRBJ2-6, is EAEVAQSPRYKITEKSQAVAFWCDPISGHATLYWYRQILGQGPELLVQFQDESVVDDSQLPKDRFSAERLKGVDSTLKIQPAELGDSAMYLCASSFSTSTPTLSSGASVLTFGAGSRLTVL.

The chain couples TRBV20-1 to TRBJ2-5; D not resolved. With 6 bases removed from V and 2 bases from J, the gap between germline ends came to 13 bases. This CDR3 contains 13 residues. CDR1 is DFQATT and CDR2 is SNEGSKA in the germline V gene (reference sequence). The CDR3 bases are TGCAGTGCCCCACGGTCAAGGCAAGAGACCCAGTACTTC. It yields the protein CSAPRSRQETQYF.

Comment on this clonotype: An end of the junction differs from the germline gene, which may be a read error. The genes are TRBV5-1 and TRBJ2-5, with D tentatively TRBD2 (7 bases). Germline V CDR1 and CDR2: SGHRS, YFSETQ. The CDR3 spans 16 residues. The CDR3 DNA follows: TGCGCCAACAGCTTGGCGGGGGACAAACCCAAAGAGACCCAGTACTTC. It yields the protein CANSLAGDKPKETQYF.

J is TRBJ2-3 and V is TRBV7-3, with D tentatively TRBD2 (6 bases). Trimming pared 5 bases from V and 0 bases from J, leaving 12 bases between. There are 15 residues in the CDR3. CDR1 and CDR2 (germline): SGHTA, FQGTGA. Written as DNA, the CDR3 is TGTGCCAGCAGCGATCAGGGAGGAAGCACAGATACGCAGTATTTT. This codes for CASSDQGGSTDTQYF.

The gene calls are TRBV20-1 and TRBJ2-3; D may correspond to TRBD1 or TRBD2 (5 bases each). Germline CDR1 reads DFQATT; CDR2 reads SNEGSKA (reference sequence). Between the trimmed V and J ends, which lost 8 bases and 0 bases, there was a span of 15 bases. This CDR3 region has 14 residues. The CDR3 DNA sequence: TGCAGTACACCCCTGGGGGAAAGCACAGATACGCAGTATTTT. Amino acid sequence: CSTPLGESTDTQYF.

A few counts support this clonotype. This chain connects TRBV6-5 to TRBJ2-5; D possibly corresponds to TRBD2 (6 bases). V was pared by 7 bases and J by 2 bases, with 17 bases between. The CDR3 has 15 amino acids. CDR1 is MNHEY and CDR2 is SVGAGI in the germline V gene. The CDR3 sequence is CASTKGLRFQETQYF. DNA of the CDR3: TGTGCCAGCACCAAGGGACTGAGATTTCAAGAGACCCAGTACTTC.

This clonotype was detected only a few times. V and J are TRBV5-5 and TRBJ2-7, with D possibly being TRBD2 (5 bases). The CDR3 runs to 13 residues. The ends were cut back, 4 bases at V and 4 bases at J, with 12 bases in the middle. CDR1 is SGHKS and CDR2 is YYEKEE in the germline V gene (reference sequence). The CDR3 DNA sequence: TGTGCCAGCAGCGTCGGGGAAGCTTACGAGCAGTACTTC. Protein: CASSVGEAYEQYF.

The chain is built from TRBV6-1 and TRBJ1-1, with TRBD1 as a possible D gene (5 bases). Germline lookup yields CDR1 MNHNS and CDR2 SASEGT. V lost 6 bases and J lost 0, with 8 bases in between. CDR3 length: 13 residues. The CDR3 loop is CASRTAMNTEAFF. Here the CDR3 DNA reads TGTGCCAGCAGGACAGCCATGAACACTGAAGCTTTCTTT.

This CDR3 is CASSYMAGGPIGSPLHF. The CDR3 nucleotides are TGTGCCAGCAGTTACATGGCAGGGGGTCCAATAGGTTCACCCCTCCACTTT. The rearrangement uses TRBV6-5 and TRBJ1-6, with 7 bases lining up with TRBD1. The CDR3 totals 17 residues. Germline-derived CDR1 and CDR2 are MNHEY and SVGAGI. The V segment lost 2 bases and the J segment 9 bases; nucleotides outside the gene matches: 13.

This clonotype showed up many times. The chain joins TRBV6-5 to TRBJ2-4; no clear D gene. Trimming took 6 bases from V and 2 from J, leaving 14 bases between them. Germline CDR1 and CDR2: MNHEY and SVGAGI. The CDR3 spans 15 residues. CDR3 nucleotides: TGTGCCAGCAGACAAGGAATATTCTCCAAAAACATTCAGTACTTC. Translated: CASRQGIFSKNIQYF.

The J gene is TRBJ2-1, the V gene TRBV5-6, with D hard to call. In germline, CDR1 is SGHDT, CDR2 YYEEEE. This CDR3 region has 12 residues. V lost 1 base and J 5 bases, leaving 4 bases between the germline ends. The CDR3 protein is CASSLFDNEQFF. The CDR3 bases are TGTGCCAGCAGCTTGTTTGACAATGAGCAGTTCTTC.

V gene TRBV20-1 combines with J gene TRBJ2-1, with D perhaps TRBD2 (6 bases). The V end was cut by 4 bases, the J end by 9 bases, with 10 bases between. The germline CDR1 and CDR2 sequences are DFQATT and SNEGSKA (reference sequence). The CDR3 is 11 amino acids. CDR3 sequence (DNA): TGCAGTGCTATACTAGCAATTGAGCAGTTCTTC. This sequence encodes CSAILAIEQFF.

This clonotype was seen a handful of times. The chain uses TRBV29-1 and TRBJ2-5, with 12 bases matching TRBD1. Germline values: CDR1 SQVTM, CDR2 ANQGSEA. The CDR3 loop spans 14 amino acids. The junction had 8 bases not matched to a gene; V was cut back by 7 bases and J by 5 bases. The CDR3 bases are TGCAGCGCTGGGGACAGGGGGCGAGGGGAGACCCAGTACTTC. Translated, it gives CSAGDRGRGETQYF.

The V call is TRBV20-1, the J call TRBJ2-1; maybe TRBD2 (5 bases). V dropped 5 bases and J dropped 8 bases, with 19 bases sitting between them. The CDR3 length is 14 residues. CDR1 is DFQATT, CDR2 SNEGSKA, per germline (reference sequence). The CDR3 loop reads CSAGSGIGVYEQFF. CDR3 in DNA: TGCAGTGCTGGAAGCGGAATAGGCGTCTATGAGCAGTTCTTC.

This clonotype was seen only a few times. The chain links TRBV5-6 to TRBJ2-1, with D maybe TRBD1 (6 bases). Per the germline V gene, CDR1 is SGHDT and CDR2 is YYEEEE. The ends were cut back, 1 base at V and 8 bases at J, with 13 bases in the middle. The CDR3 consists of 14 residues. CDR3 DNA sequence: TGTGCCAGCAGCTTGATGCAGGGGAACCATGAGCAGTTCTTC. It encodes CASSLMQGNHEQFF.